What follows are 28 T cell receptor beta chains derived from one specimen sequenced in a study of response to subunit inactivated influenza vaccine. TCRdb re-analysed the RT-PCR reads in MiXCR, keeping a single row per CDR3 protein. This sample has about 570,000 distinct CDR3 sequences, with about 10% found just once. The data were also submitted as part of a second study, on T cells expressing NK-cell markers. That paper notes: cDNA encoding TCR beta was synthesized via 5'RACE template switching incorporating UMIs.

Specimen: PBMCs from blood, collected on the day of vaccination. These receptors came from a man between 45 and 60 years old who received an inactivated influenza vaccine.

This clonotype was seen only a few times. The rearrangement joins TRBV9 to TRBJ2-5; D may match TRBD1 or TRBD2 (5 bases each). The CDR3 runs 14 residues. The V end was cut by 0 bases, the J end by 5 bases, with 11 bases between. Germline V gene data show CDR1 as SGDLS and CDR2 as YYNGEE. The CDR3 region is CASSVAGTEETQYF. In nucleotides, the CDR3 is TGTGCCAGCAGCGTAGCAGGGACGGAGGAGACCCAGTACTTC.

This clonotype was counted a few times. The V call is TRBV2, the J call TRBJ2-1; D is perhaps TRBD1 (6 bases). The CDR3 sequence is 12 residues long. From germline, CDR1 is SNHLY and CDR2 FYNNEI. V lost 4 bases and J lost 6, with 7 bases in between. The CDR3 region is CASSVQGNEQFF. The CDR3 bases are TGTGCCAGCAGTGTACAGGGCAATGAGCAGTTCTTC.

The J gene is TRBJ2-1, the V gene TRBV7-8, with 11 bases that match TRBD2. Germline lookup yields CDR1 SGHVS and CDR2 FQNEAQ. The trim removed 1 base at V and 6 bases at J, leaving 5 bases unmatched. CDR3 length: 16 amino acids. The CDR3 here is CASSLGSSGRRNEQFF. CDR3 coding DNA: TGTGCCAGCAGCTTAGGGTCTAGCGGGAGGCGCAATGAGCAGTTCTTC.

This clonotype was seen a few times. The rearrangement joins TRBV29-1 to TRBJ2-1, with 8 bases identical to TRBD2. This CDR3 spans 13 amino acids. V gave up 8 bases and J gave up 5 bases; unmatched junction bases: 8. The germline V gene has CDR1 SQVTM and CDR2 ANQGSEA. CDR3 bases: TGCAGCCCTTTGCTTAGCGGGAACAATGAGCAGTTCTTC. Translating it yields CSPLLSGNNEQFF.

This clonotype was seen a handful of times. The rearrangement links TRBV5-6 to TRBJ1-4, with 7 bases lining up with TRBD1. Germline CDR1 and CDR2: SGHDT and YYEEEE. Trimming took 4 bases from V and 4 from J; bases not matched to a gene: 7. The CDR3 consists of 15 residues. The CDR3 DNA follows: TGTGCCAGCAGCAGGACAGGAATCGGTAATGAAAAACTGTTTTTT. It specifies CASSRTGIGNEKLFF.

This sequence joins TRBV7-9 and TRBJ1-2; perhaps TRBD1 as D (6 bases). Germline CDR1 reads SEHNR; CDR2 reads FQNEAQ (reference sequence). The CDR3 loop spans 16 amino acids. V was trimmed by 5 bases and J by 4 bases, leaving 20 bases between them. The CDR3 reads CASSQFRDIFPYGYTF. The DNA of the CDR3 is TGTGCCAGCAGCCAATTCCGGGACATCTTCCCCTATGGCTACACCTTC.

This clonotype was picked up one time. This sequence joins TRBV27 and TRBJ2-7, with a possible D match to TRBD2 (6 bases). The germline V and J ends were trimmed by 6 bases and 2 bases, with 17 bases remaining between them. Looked up from germline, CDR1 is MNHEY and CDR2 is SMNVEV (reference sequence). CDR3 length equals 15 residues. The CDR3 spells CASRPRRDPPYEQYF. The CDR3 region has the DNA TGTGCCAGCAGGCCCCGGAGGGACCCTCCCTACGAGCAGTACTTC.

V and J are TRBV4-3 and TRBJ2-1; a weak D match, TRBD2 (5 bases). The V end lost 1 base, the J end lost 10 bases, and 11 bases lay between the germline ends. Germline V lookup: CDR1 LGHNA, CDR2 YSLEER. The CDR3 loop spans 13 amino acids. The CDR3 region is CASSQGTFREQFF. CDR3 bases: TGCGCCAGCAGCCAAGGGACTTTCAGGGAGCAGTTCTTC.

This clonotype occurred a few times. The V and J genes are TRBV5-1 and TRBJ2-5; possibly TRBD1 or TRBD2 for D (5 bases each). The germline V and J ends were trimmed by 7 bases and 6 bases, with 19 bases remaining between them. Germline V gene sequence: CDR1 SGHRS, CDR2 YFSETQ. The CDR3 has 14 residues. The chain's CDR3 is CASSEGTHGKTQYF. The CDR3 bases are TGCGCCAGCTCCGAGGGGACGCACGGAAAGACCCAGTACTTC.

This clonotype appeared a few times. The chain joins TRBV29-1 to TRBJ2-2; the D call may be TRBD1 or TRBD2 (5 bases each). CDR1 SQVTM and CDR2 ANQGSEA come from the germline V gene. The CDR3 has 12 amino acids. The germline V and J ends were trimmed by 3 bases and 9 bases, with 11 bases remaining between them. CDR3 in DNA: TGCAGCGTTGAGGGTCGGGGCCGGGAGCTGTTTTTT. It encodes CSVEGRGRELFF.

This clonotype was observed many times. The genes are TRBV20-1 and TRBJ1-3; a weak D match, TRBD1 (5 bases). The CDR3 extends over 16 amino acids. Germline CDR1 DFQATT, CDR2 SNEGSKA (reference sequence). V dropped 5 bases and J dropped 0 bases, with 17 bases sitting between them. The CDR3 region has the DNA TGCAGTGCTGCTTCACAACAGGTGGACTCTGGAAACACCATATATTTT. Translated: CSAASQQVDSGNTIYF.

This clonotype occurred a few times. The gene calls are TRBV12-3 or TRBV12-4 and TRBJ2-3; D gene ambiguous. Deletions cut 5 bases from V and 14 bases from J, with 14 bases between. There are 11 residues in the CDR3. The CDR3 protein is CASSPSLGLYF. CDR3 nucleotides: TGTGCCAGCAGTCCAAGTTTGGGTCTGTATTTT.

This clonotype was recorded at least ten times. CDR3 nucleotide sequence: TGCAGTGCCACCCTGGAGGGTACGCAGTATTTT. Translated, it gives CSATLEGTQYF. The chain carries TRBV20-1 and TRBJ2-3; D might be TRBD2 (6 bases). The CDR3 totals 11 residues. Germline loops: CDR1 DFQATT, CDR2 SNEGSKA (reference sequence). The germline V and J ends were trimmed by 6 bases and 8 bases, with 12 bases remaining between them.

This rearrangement joins TRBV20-1 to TRBJ2-1, with 7 bases that match TRBD1. Unmatched junction bases numbered 7, after V lost 1 base and J lost 10 bases. The germline gives CDR1 DFQATT, CDR2 SNEGSKA (reference sequence). This CDR3 is built from 13 residues. CDR3 in DNA: TGCAGTGCTAGAGGAGGGGGCGGGCGAGAGCAGTTCTTC. The encoded protein is CSARGGGGREQFF.

This clonotype showed up just a few times. V and J are TRBV20-1 and TRBJ1-5; D unresolved. The V and J ends lost 3 bases and 7 bases respectively, with 16 bases between them. The CDR3 loop spans 14 amino acids. CDR1 is DFQATT, CDR2 SNEGSKA, per germline (reference sequence). In nucleotides, the CDR3 is TGCAGTGCTAGTCCCCGCCGAACCAACCAGCCCCAGCATTTT. The encoded protein is CSASPRRTNQPQHF.

This clonotype has just a few counts. The V call is TRBV4-1, the J call TRBJ2-7; 8 bases map to TRBD2. Germline CDR1 is MGHRA and CDR2 is YSYEKL. The CDR3 is 14 amino acids. Germline trimming cut 4 bases from V and 7 bases from J; bases unmatched to any gene: 9. CDR3 nucleotides: TGCGCCAGCAGCCTACCGGGACTAGTCTGGGAGCAGTACTTC. Translated, it gives CASSLPGLVWEQYF.

This clonotype came up a few times. The V gene is TRBV29-1, the J gene TRBJ2-5; D unresolved. This CDR3 has 13 residues. Trimming cost V 4 bases and J 0 bases, with 9 bases left between them. Germline CDR1 SQVTM, CDR2 ANQGSEA. CDR3 region: CSVATLYQETQYF. CDR3 nucleotide sequence: TGCAGCGTTGCTACTCTGTACCAAGAGACCCAGTACTTC. The full variable domain, rest sourced from reference TRBV29-1 and TRBJ2-5, is SAVISQKPSRDICQRGTSLTIQCQVDSQVTMMFWYRQQPGQSLTLIATANQGSEATYESGFVIDKFPISRPNLTFSTLTVSNMSPEDSSIYLCSVATLYQETQYFGPGTRLLVL.

This clonotype was observed many times. The V gene is TRBV7-9, the J gene TRBJ1-4, with D possibly being TRBD1 (5 bases). V was shortened by 1 base and J by 5 bases, with 11 bases between the two germline ends. The CDR3 spans 15 residues. Looked up from germline, CDR1 is SEHNR and CDR2 is FQNEAQ (reference sequence). DNA for the CDR3: TGTGCCAGCAGCTTAGAGGAGACAGCCAATGAAAAACTGTTTTTT. This codes for CASSLEETANEKLFF.

This clonotype was seen more than once but under ten times. The V call is TRBV19, the J call TRBJ2-7; D call uncertain. CDR1 and CDR2 from the germline V gene are LNHDA and SQIVND (reference sequence). Trimming shortened V by 5 bases and J by 2 bases, and 10 bases separated the two germline ends. CDR3 size: 13 residues. The CDR3 spells CASSLRRTYEQYF. CDR3 DNA: TGTGCCAGTAGTCTGAGACGGACCTACGAGCAGTACTTC.

This clonotype was seen only a few times. The chain employs TRBV16 and TRBJ2-7; no definite D call. Germline assignment: CDR1 KGHSY and CDR2 FQNENV. Trimming cost V 0 bases and J 6 bases, with 12 bases left between them. The CDR3 loop spans 14 amino acids. The CDR3: CASSQSVRSPEQYF. The DNA of the CDR3 is TGTGCCAGCAGCCAATCGGTGCGCAGTCCCGAGCAGTACTTC. Full variable domain (missing parts from reference TRBV16 and TRBJ2-7): GEEVAQTPKHLVRGEGQKAKLYCAPIKGHSYVFWYQQVLKNEFKFLISFQNENVFDETGMPKERFSAKCLPNSPCSLEIQATKLEDSAVYFCASSQSVRSPEQYFGPGTRLTVT.

This sequence joins TRBV15 and TRBJ1-4; 7 bases match TRBD1. Germline trimming cut 7 bases from V and 4 bases from J; bases unmatched to any gene: 3. The CDR3 length is 13 residues. Germline V lookup: CDR1 LNHNV, CDR2 YYDKDF (reference sequence). The CDR3 sequence is CATTRDSNEKLFF. The DNA of the CDR3 is TGTGCCACCACCCGGGACAGTAATGAAAAACTGTTTTTT.

This clonotype has just a few counts. The V gene is TRBV2, the J gene TRBJ2-1; D might be TRBD1 (6 bases). V was shortened by 6 bases and J by 10 bases, with 10 bases between the two germline ends. Germline CDR1 reads SNHLY; CDR2 reads FYNNEI. The length of the CDR3 is 11 residues. This chain's CDR3 is CASSVDREQFF. CDR3 nucleotide sequence: TGTGCCAGCAGCGTAGACAGGGAGCAGTTCTTC.

The chain links TRBV27 to TRBJ2-5; TRBD2 agrees at 9 bases. The V gene's germline CDR1 is MNHEY and CDR2 SMNVEV (reference sequence). This CDR3 is 15 amino acids long. J gave up 5 bases and V 4 bases, and 8 bases lay outside the gene matches. CDR3 residues: CASSWGSGSKETQYF. The CDR3 nucleotides are TGTGCCAGCAGTTGGGGTAGCGGGAGCAAGGAGACCCAGTACTTC.

The rearrangement joins TRBV20-1 to TRBJ2-5; 7 bases match TRBD1. Losses at the gene ends were 1 base for V and 2 bases for J; bases not matched to a gene: 4. From germline, CDR1 is DFQATT and CDR2 SNEGSKA (reference sequence). This CDR3 is built from 14 residues. The CDR3 DNA is TGCAGTGCTAGAGGTGCCAGGGGGCAAGAGACCCAGTACTTC. This sequence encodes CSARGARGQETQYF.

This clonotype was seen ten or more times. The chain combines TRBV18 with TRBJ2-7; D is unclear. CDR3 size: 14 residues. The germline V and J ends were trimmed by 3 bases and 1 base, with 10 bases remaining between them. In germline, CDR1 is KGHSH, CDR2 LQKENI. The CDR3 loop reads CASSPTSQSYEQYF. CDR3 DNA sequence: TGTGCCAGCTCACCTACAAGTCAATCCTACGAGCAGTACTTC.

This chain joins TRBV27 and TRBJ2-3; a weak D match, TRBD2 (6 bases). Germline CDR1 and CDR2: MNHEY and SMNVEV (reference sequence). This CDR3 region has 15 residues. Trimming stripped 3 bases from V and 1 base from J, with 11 bases between. The CDR3 loop is CASSFSERGTDTQYF. CDR3 DNA sequence: TGTGCCAGCAGTTTCAGTGAGCGGGGCACAGATACGCAGTATTTT.

This clonotype came up a few times. This chain joins TRBV7-2 and TRBJ2-3; tentatively, D is TRBD1 (5 bases). The CDR3 has 15 amino acids. Germline values: CDR1 SGHTA, CDR2 FQGNSA. V was shortened by 4 bases and J by 0 bases, with 11 bases between the two germline ends. In DNA form, the CDR3 reads TGTGCCAGCAGCTCACAGGTGATGAGCACAGATACGCAGTATTTT. Translated: CASSSQVMSTDTQYF.

This clonotype has a handful of counts. This chain connects TRBV29-1 to TRBJ2-5, with 11 nucleotides matching TRBD2. J was trimmed by 1 base and V by 7 bases; bases with no gene match: 8. The CDR3 is 15 amino acids. CDR1 SQVTM and CDR2 ANQGSEA come from the germline V gene. The CDR3 reads CSASSGGAVQETQYF. In DNA form, the CDR3 reads TGCAGCGCCAGTAGCGGGGGGGCCGTCCAAGAGACCCAGTACTTC.